This T cell receptor beta chain emerged from a study of T cells in Graves' hyperthyroidism and ophthalmopathy. This clonotype was observed a handful of times. Patients aged 18 to 65 had newly diagnosed hyperthyroidism that had lasted under 2 months. Amplified regions were TCR beta CDR3 sequences from RNA transcripts. HTBI primers were used for first-round RT-PCR of the TCR CDR3. TCRdb used MiXCR to reprocess the multiplex PCR reads, holding one entry per CDR3 protein. The data hold around 520,000 distinct CDR3 sequences, with approximately 14% observed a single time. The CDR3 is 14 residues long. Between the trimmed V and J ends, which lost 2 bases and 8 bases, there was a span of 15 bases.

The chain has TRBV12-3 or TRBV12-4 and TRBJ1-1; D unclear. The sequence came from a middle-aged woman with Graves' hyperthyroidism. The sequencing sample was made of blood. The CDR3 loop reads CASSLYDGPLEAFF. DNA of the CDR3: TGTGCCAGCAGTTTATATGACGGCCCCTTAGAAGCTTTCTTT.